This entry concerns a single TCR beta chain. Its antigen is not identified. The source of the sample is a study of graft-versus-host responses after intestinal transplantation. Using immunoSEQ multiplex PCR, the repertoire was profiled, and TCRdb retains in-frame clones only, with some absent. The sample carries around 71,000 clones, approximately 96% recorded once. The CDR3 covers 20 residues. Germline V CDR1 and CDR2: LNHNV, YYDKDF (reference sequence). V lost 5 bases, J lost 0 bases, and 16 bases stayed unmatched. Sequencing was performed on unstimulated CD8+ T cells sorted from spleen or lymph node cells, taken before intestinal transplant. This chain links TRBV15 with TRBJ2-2; 9 bases align to TRBD1. The receptor was isolated from a human donor who received an intestinal transplant. The CDR3 DNA sequence: TGTGCCACCAGCGCGGCCGGGACAGGGATTATTTCGTCGAACACCGGGGAGCTGTTTTTT. It codes for CATSAAGTGIISSNTGELFF.